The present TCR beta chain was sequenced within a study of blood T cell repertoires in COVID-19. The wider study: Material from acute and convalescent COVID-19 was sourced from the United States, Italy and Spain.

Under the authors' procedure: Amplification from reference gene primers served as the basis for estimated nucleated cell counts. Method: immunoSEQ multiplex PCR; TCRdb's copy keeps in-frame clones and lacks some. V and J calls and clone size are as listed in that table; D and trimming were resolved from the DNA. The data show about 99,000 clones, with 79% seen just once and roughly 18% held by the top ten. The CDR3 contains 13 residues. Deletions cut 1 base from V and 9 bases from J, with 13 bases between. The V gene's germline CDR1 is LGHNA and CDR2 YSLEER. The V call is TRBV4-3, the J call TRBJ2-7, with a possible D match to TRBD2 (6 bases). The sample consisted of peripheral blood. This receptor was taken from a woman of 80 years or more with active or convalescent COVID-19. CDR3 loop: CASSQVRGTGQYF. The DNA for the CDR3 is TGCGCCAGCAGCCAAGTTCGGGGGACGGGGCAGTACTTC.